Presented here are 16 T cell receptor beta chains from one specimen sequenced in a study of memory CD4+ T cells and cytomegalovirus serostatus. The sort gate was single viable CD3+CD4+CD8-CD45RO+ cells for memory CD4+ T cells. Clones were read by immunoSEQ multiplex PCR, and TCRdb kept only the in-frame ones, dropping some. The table has some 45,000 clones, about 74% seen once. Sequencing was done on a sample of memory CD4+ T cells from blood. These receptors came from an adult in good health and CMV-seropositive.

The V call is TRBV9, the J call TRBJ1-4, with D maybe TRBD1 (5 bases). Germline CDR1 SGDLS, CDR2 YYNGEE. V was pared by 0 bases and J by 12 bases, with 12 bases between. The CDR3 is made up of 13 amino acids. CDR3 loop: CASSVAPAGQLFF. The CDR3 nucleotides are TGTGCCAGCAGCGTAGCCCCGGCGGGACAACTGTTTTTT.

J is TRBJ2-1 and V is TRBV27; TRBD1 is a possible D gene (5 bases). The length of the CDR3 is 13 residues. Trimming removed 6 bases from V and 6 bases from J, with 12 bases in between. CDR1 is MNHEY, CDR2 SMNVEV, per germline (reference sequence). Here the CDR3 reads CASRQVGINEQFF. In nucleotides, the CDR3 is TGTGCCAGCAGACAGGTTGGGATCAATGAGCAGTTCTTC.

This clone was seen only a few times. The CDR3 DNA sequence: TGCGCCAGCAGCCCAGGGACAGGGAATGAAAAACTGTTTTTT. This codes for CASSPGTGNEKLFF. The chain uses TRBV5-1 and TRBJ1-4; 9 nucleotides line up with TRBD1. CDR1 SGHRS and CDR2 YFSETQ come from the germline V gene. CDR3 length equals 14 residues. V shed 4 bases and J 5 bases; nucleotides not matched to a gene: 3.

The chain links TRBV7-2 to TRBJ1-2; 9 positions match TRBD1. The CDR3 contains 16 residues. V trimming: 3 bases; J trimming: 8 bases; junction bases outside the gene matches: 13. Germline loops: CDR1 SGHTA, CDR2 FQGNSA. CDR3 sequence (DNA): TGTGCCAGCAGCTTGCGGACAGGGGCCTCCCCGGGAGGCTACACCTTC. Translation gives CASSLRTGASPGGYTF.

The chain employs TRBV2 and TRBJ1-5; 11 positions match TRBD1. The CDR3 length is 14 residues. The V and J ends lost 4 bases and 6 bases, in that order; junction bases with no gene match: 2. Germline values: CDR1 SNHLY, CDR2 FYNNEI. The CDR3 here is CASSGTGGLQPQHF. DNA for the CDR3: TGTGCCAGCAGTGGGACAGGGGGCCTTCAGCCCCAGCATTTT.

This chain links TRBV5-6 with TRBJ2-7; 7 bases agree with TRBD2. Germline V lookup: CDR1 SGHDT, CDR2 YYEEEE. V dropped 3 bases and J dropped 3; count of bases not matched to a gene: 3. The CDR3 has 13 residues. CDR3: CASSSTSDYEQYF. The DNA for the CDR3 is TGTGCCAGCAGCTCCACTAGCGACTACGAGCAGTACTTC.

This chain joins TRBV5-4 and TRBJ1-2; D unresolved. Trimming shortened V by 3 bases and J by 0 bases, and 12 bases separated the two germline ends. Germline V gives CDR1 SGHNT, CDR2 YYREEE (reference sequence). This CDR3 region has 15 residues. CDR3 nucleotides: TGTGCCAGCAGCTCGAGCACACGCTCTAACTATGGCTACACCTTC. It translates to CASSSSTRSNYGYTF.

The chain recombines TRBV10-2 with TRBJ1-1; TRBD1 matches at 8 bases. From germline, CDR1 is WSHSY and CDR2 SAAADI. This CDR3 region has 15 residues. V lost 8 bases and J lost 1; bases outside the gene matches: 9. For the CDR3, the DNA is TGCGCCAGCGCGTCGGCAGGGGGCAGGAACACTGAAGCTTTCTTT. It is translated as CASASAGGRNTEAFF.

This chain connects TRBV7-8 to TRBJ2-1; weak D call: TRBD2 (5 bases). The CDR3 totals 15 residues. Germline CDR1 and CDR2: SGHVS and FQNEAQ. V was clipped by 3 bases and J by 2 bases, with 11 bases between them. CDR3 in DNA: TGTGCCAGCAGCTTGACGGGGTTCGCCTACAATGAGCAGTTCTTC. It translates to CASSLTGFAYNEQFF.

Here the CDR3 reads CASSLDLSGEGNQPQHF. In DNA form, the CDR3 reads TGTGCCAGCAGCTTAGATCTCTCAGGGGAAGGAAATCAGCCCCAGCATTTT. The chain combines TRBV7-8 with TRBJ1-5; a possible D gene is TRBD1 (6 bases). The V and J ends lost 1 base and 4 bases respectively, with 17 bases between them. The CDR3 length is 17 residues. Germline loops: CDR1 SGHVS, CDR2 FQNEAQ.

The V call is TRBV5-1, the J call TRBJ2-2, with D perhaps matching TRBD2 (5 bases). Between the trimmed V and J ends, which lost 6 bases and 6 bases, there was a span of 18 bases. In germline, CDR1 is SGHRS, CDR2 YFSETQ. This CDR3 spans 15 amino acids. The CDR3 sequence is CASTFTSSGAGELFF. Written as DNA, the CDR3 is TGCGCCAGCACCTTTACCTCATCCGGGGCCGGGGAGCTGTTTTTT.

J is TRBJ2-2 and V is TRBV10-3; tentative D call: TRBD2 (5 bases). CDR1 and CDR2 from the germline V gene are ENHRY and SYGVKD. The V end was cut by 0 bases, the J end by 15 bases, with 17 bases between. This CDR3 has 14 residues. The CDR3 DNA reads as TGTGCCATCAGTGAGTCGAGGGATCTGGAATTTGTGTTTTTT. It encodes CAISESRDLEFVFF.

J is TRBJ2-7 and V is TRBV7-8; tentatively, D is TRBD2 (5 bases). Germline CDR1 reads SGHVS; CDR2 reads FQNEAQ. Deletions cut 5 bases from V and 5 bases from J, with 10 bases between. This CDR3 contains 12 residues. DNA for the CDR3: TGTGCCAGCAGCCTCCCCGGGGACGAGCAGTACTTC. Translated, it gives CASSLPGDEQYF.

V is TRBV5-1 and J is TRBJ1-1; 9 bases fit TRBD1. V lost 9 bases and J lost 3; bases outside the gene matches: 3. Germline values: CDR1 SGHRS, CDR2 YFSETQ. The CDR3 spans 12 residues. CDR3 sequence: CATGQGDTEAFF. CDR3 nucleotides: TGCGCCACGGGACAGGGCGACACTGAAGCTTTCTTT.

The chain joins TRBV5-4 to TRBJ2-7; 9 nucleotides align to TRBD1. V dropped 0 bases and J dropped 7; count of bases not matched to a gene: 5. Per the germline V gene, CDR1 is SGHNT and CDR2 is YYREEE (reference sequence). The CDR3 covers 14 residues. CDR3 sequence (DNA): TGTGCCAGCAGCTTGGCCGGACAGGGGTGGGAGCAGTACTTC. It yields the protein CASSLAGQGWEQYF.

CDR3 amino acids: CASSPFLGSSSYNEQFF. The CDR3 coding sequence is TGCGCCAGCAGCCCTTTTCTTGGGTCGAGCTCCTACAATGAGCAGTTCTTC. This chain uses TRBV4-1 with TRBJ2-1, with unresolved D. Germline CDR1 and CDR2: MGHRA and YSYEKL. V was trimmed by 4 bases and J by 0 bases, leaving 16 bases between them. The CDR3 is 17 residues long.